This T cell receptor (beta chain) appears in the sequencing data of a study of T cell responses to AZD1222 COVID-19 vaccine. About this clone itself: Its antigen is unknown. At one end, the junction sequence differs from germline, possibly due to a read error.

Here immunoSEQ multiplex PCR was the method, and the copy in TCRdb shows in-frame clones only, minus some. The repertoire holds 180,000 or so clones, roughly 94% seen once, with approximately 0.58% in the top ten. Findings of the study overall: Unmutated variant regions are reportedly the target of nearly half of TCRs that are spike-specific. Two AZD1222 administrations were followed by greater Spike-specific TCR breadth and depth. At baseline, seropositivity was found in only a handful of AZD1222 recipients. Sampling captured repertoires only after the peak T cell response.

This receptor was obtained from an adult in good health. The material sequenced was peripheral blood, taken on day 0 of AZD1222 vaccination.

In nucleotides, the CDR3 is TGTGCCAGCAGCCTAGCCGGGACTAGCTCCAACAATGAGCAGTTCTTC. The encoded protein is CASSLAGTSSNNEQFF. This chain joins TRBV11-3 and TRBJ2-1; 9 nucleotides match TRBD2. Germline V gives CDR1 SGHNT, CDR2 YENEEA. The CDR3 extends over 16 amino acids.